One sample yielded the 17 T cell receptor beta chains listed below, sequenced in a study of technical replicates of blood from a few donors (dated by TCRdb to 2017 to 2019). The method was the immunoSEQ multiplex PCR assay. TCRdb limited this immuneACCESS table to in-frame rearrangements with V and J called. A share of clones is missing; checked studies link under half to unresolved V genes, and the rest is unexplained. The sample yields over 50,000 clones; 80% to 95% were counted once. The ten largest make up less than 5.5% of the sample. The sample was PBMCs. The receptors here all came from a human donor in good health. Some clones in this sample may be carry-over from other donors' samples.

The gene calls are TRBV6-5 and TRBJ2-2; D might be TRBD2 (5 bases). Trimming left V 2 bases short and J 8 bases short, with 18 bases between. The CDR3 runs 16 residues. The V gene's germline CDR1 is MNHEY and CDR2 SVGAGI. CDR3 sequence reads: CASSYLKVRTWGELFF. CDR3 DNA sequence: TGTGCCAGCAGTTACCTTAAAGTCCGGACTTGGGGGGAGCTGTTTTTT.

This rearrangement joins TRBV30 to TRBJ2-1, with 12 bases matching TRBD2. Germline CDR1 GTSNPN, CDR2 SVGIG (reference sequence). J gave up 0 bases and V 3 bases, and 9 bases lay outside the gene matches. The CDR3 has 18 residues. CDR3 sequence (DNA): TGTGCCTGGAGATCTCTAGCGGGAGGGCCCGGCTCCTACAATGAGCAGTTCTTC. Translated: CAWRSLAGGPGSYNEQFF.

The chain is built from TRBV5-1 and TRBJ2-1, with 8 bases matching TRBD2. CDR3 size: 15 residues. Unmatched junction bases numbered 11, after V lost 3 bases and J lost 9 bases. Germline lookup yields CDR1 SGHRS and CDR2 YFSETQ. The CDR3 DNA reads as TGCGCCAGCAGCTCCGGACTAGCACAGGACCCTGAGCAGTTCTTC. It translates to CASSSGLAQDPEQFF.

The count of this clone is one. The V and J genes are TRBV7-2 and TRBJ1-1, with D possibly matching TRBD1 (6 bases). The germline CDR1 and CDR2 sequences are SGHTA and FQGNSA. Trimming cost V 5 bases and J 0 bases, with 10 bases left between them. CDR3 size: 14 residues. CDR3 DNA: TGTGCCAGCAGCCTGTGGGGGCTGAACACTGAAGCTTTCTTT. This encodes CASSLWGLNTEAFF.

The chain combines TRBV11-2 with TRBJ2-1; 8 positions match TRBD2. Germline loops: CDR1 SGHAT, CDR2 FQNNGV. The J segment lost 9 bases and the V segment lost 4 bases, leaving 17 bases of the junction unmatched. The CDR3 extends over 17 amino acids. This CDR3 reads CASSSPSVGGRSFEQFF. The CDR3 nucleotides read TGTGCCAGCAGCTCCCCGTCCGTGGGCGGGAGGTCCTTTGAGCAGTTCTTC.

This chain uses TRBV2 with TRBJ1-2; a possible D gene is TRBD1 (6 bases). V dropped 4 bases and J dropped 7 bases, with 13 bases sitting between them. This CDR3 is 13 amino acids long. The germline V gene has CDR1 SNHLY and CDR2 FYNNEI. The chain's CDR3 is CASSGLVTGGYTF. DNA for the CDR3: TGTGCCAGCAGTGGCCTTGTGACAGGTGGCTACACCTTC.

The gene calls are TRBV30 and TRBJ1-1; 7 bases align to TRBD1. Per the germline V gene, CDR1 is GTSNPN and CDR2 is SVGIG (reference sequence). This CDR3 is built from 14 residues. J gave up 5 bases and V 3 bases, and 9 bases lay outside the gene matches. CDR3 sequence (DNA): TGTGCCTGGAGCGGCCGAGGGGGCCAAACTGAAGCTTTCTTT. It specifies CAWSGRGGQTEAFF.

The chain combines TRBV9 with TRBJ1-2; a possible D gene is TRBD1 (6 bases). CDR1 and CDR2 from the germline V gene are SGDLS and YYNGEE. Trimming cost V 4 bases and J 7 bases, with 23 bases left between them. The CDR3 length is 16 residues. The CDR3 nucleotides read TGTGCCAGCAGCCCACACCCCGGGGGGGCCGCCGGTGGCTACACCTTC. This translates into CASSPHPGGAAGGYTF.

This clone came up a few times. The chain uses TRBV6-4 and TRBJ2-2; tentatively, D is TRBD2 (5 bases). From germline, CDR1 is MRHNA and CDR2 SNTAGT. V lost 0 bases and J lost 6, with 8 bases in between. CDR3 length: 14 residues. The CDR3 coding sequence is TGTGCCAGCAGTGACTCTGCCGGGGCCGGGGAGCTGTTTTTT. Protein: CASSDSAGAGELFF.

The DNA of the CDR3 is TGTGCCATCAGTGGAGCGGGGGGCCGAAGCGGCACAGATACGCAGTATTTT. The encoded protein is CAISGAGGRSGTDTQYF. V usage is TRBV10-3 and J usage is TRBJ2-3, with TRBD2 matching over 9 bases. The CDR3 contains 17 residues. Trimming took 4 bases from V and 1 from J; bases not matched to a gene: 9. CDR1 and CDR2 (germline): ENHRY, SYGVKD.

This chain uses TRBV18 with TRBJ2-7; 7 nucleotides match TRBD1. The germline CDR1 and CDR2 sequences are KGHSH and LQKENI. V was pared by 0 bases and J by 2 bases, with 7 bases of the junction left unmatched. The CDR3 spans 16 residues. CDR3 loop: CASSPPKLGTAYEQYF. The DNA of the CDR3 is TGTGCCAGCTCACCACCAAAGTTGGGGACAGCCTACGAGCAGTACTTC.

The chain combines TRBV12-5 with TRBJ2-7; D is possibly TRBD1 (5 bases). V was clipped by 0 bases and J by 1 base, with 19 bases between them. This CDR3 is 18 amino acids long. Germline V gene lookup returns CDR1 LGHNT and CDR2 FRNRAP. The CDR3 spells CASGLVQFGQGESYEQYF. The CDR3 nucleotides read TGTGCTAGTGGTTTGGTACAGTTCGGGCAGGGCGAATCCTACGAGCAGTACTTC.

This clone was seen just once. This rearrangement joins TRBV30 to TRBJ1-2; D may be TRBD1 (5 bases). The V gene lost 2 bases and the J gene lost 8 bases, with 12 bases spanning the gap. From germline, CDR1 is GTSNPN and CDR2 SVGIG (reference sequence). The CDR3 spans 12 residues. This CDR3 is CAWSLGPRGYTF. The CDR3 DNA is TGTGCCTGGAGTCTGGGGCCGCGGGGCTACACCTTC.

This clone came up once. The DNA for the CDR3 is TGTGCCAGCAGCTTAGATTCCGGGACAGTGAACACTGAAGCTTTCTTT. As protein: CASSLDSGTVNTEAFF. This chain uses TRBV7-6 with TRBJ1-1; 7 positions agree with TRBD1. CDR1 SGHVS and CDR2 FNYEAQ come from the germline V gene. The CDR3 loop spans 16 amino acids. J lost 0 bases, V lost 1 base, and 5 bases had no gene match.

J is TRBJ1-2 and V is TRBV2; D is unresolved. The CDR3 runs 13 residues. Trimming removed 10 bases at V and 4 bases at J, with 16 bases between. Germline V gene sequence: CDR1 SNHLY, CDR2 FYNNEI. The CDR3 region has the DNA TGTGCCACCATTGAGAGGCGTGCCTATGGCTACACCTTC. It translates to CATIERRAYGYTF.

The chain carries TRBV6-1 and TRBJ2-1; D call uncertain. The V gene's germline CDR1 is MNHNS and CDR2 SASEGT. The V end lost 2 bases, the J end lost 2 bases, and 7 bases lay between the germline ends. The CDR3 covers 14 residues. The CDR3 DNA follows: TGTGCCAGCAGTGAACTAGTTACCTACAATGAGCAGTTCTTC. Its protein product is CASSELVTYNEQFF.

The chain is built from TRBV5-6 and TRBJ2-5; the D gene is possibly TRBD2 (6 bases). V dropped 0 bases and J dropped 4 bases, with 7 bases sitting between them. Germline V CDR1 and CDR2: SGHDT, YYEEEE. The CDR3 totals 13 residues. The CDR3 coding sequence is TGTGCCAGCAGCTTGGATAGCGGAGAGACCCAGTACTTC. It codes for CASSLDSGETQYF.